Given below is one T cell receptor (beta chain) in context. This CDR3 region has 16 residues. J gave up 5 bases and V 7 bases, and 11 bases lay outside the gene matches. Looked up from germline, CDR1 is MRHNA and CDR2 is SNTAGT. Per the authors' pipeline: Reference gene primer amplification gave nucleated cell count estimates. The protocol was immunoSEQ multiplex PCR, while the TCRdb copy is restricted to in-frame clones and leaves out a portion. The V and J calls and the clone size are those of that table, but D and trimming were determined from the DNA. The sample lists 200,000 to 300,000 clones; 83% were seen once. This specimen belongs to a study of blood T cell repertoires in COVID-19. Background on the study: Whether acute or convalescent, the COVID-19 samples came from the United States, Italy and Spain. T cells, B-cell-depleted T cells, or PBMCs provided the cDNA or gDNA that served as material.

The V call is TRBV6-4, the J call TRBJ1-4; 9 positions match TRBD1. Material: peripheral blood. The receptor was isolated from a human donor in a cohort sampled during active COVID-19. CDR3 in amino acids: CASILRDRVGNEKLFF. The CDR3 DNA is TGTGCCAGCATCCTCCGGGACAGGGTTGGGAATGAAAAACTGTTTTTT.